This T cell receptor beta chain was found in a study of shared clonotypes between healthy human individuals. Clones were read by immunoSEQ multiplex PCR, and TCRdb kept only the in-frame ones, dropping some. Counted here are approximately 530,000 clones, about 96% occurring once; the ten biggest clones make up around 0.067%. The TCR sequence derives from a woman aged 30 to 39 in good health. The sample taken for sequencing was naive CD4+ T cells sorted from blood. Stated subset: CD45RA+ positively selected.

The CDR3 here is CANHGTSGRFESDTQYF. CDR3 DNA sequence: TGTGCCAACCACGGGACTAGCGGGAGGTTTGAATCAGATACGCAGTATTTT. The V call is TRBV2, the J call TRBJ2-3, with TRBD2 matching over 15 bases. The CDR3 runs to 17 residues. Germline CDR1 reads SNHLY; CDR2 reads FYNNEI. The ends lost 10 bases at V and 4 bases at J; junction bases unmatched: 12.